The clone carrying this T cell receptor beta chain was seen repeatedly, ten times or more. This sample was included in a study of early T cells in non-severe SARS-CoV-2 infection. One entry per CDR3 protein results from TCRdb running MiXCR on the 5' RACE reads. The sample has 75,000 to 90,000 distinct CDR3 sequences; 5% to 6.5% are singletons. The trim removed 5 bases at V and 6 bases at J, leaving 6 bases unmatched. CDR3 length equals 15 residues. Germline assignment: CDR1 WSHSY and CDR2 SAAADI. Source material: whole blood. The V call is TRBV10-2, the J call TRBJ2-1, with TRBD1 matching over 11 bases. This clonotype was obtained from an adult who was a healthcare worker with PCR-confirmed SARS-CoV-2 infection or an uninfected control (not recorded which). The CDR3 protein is CASSPGTGGFNEQFF. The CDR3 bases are TGCGCCAGCAGTCCCGGGACAGGGGGTTTCAATGAGCAGTTCTTC.